This T cell receptor beta chain came from a study of shared clonotypes between healthy human individuals. The CDR3 contains 13 residues. CDR1 is MDHEN, CDR2 SYDVKM, per germline. V lost 5 bases, J lost 8 bases, and 15 bases lay in between. Findings of the study overall: Relative to memory subsets, naive subsets generally showed larger estimated richness. Clonotype sharing among donors, it was expected, would be affected by sequencing depth.

In the sorted-subset replicate PCRs, 150 to 200 ng DNA, 25,000 to 30,000 T cell genomes, was used. Generated by immunoSEQ multiplex PCR, the TCRdb table keeps only in-frame clones and is missing some. The data hold roughly 530,000 clones, with about 96% observed a single time. Of note for this clone: Its antigen is unidentified.

The sequence was obtained from a woman younger than 45 in good health. The specimen sequenced was naive CD4+ T cells sorted from blood. Subset: CD45RA+ positively selected. The V and J genes are TRBV28 and TRBJ1-2; a weak D match, TRBD1 (5 bases). DNA for the CDR3: TGTGCCAGCAGTCTGGACGGGACGGCCGGCTACACCTTC. This encodes CASSLDGTAGYTF.